This T cell receptor (beta chain) emerged from a study of identifying expanded T cells in peripheral blood. Study findings and constraints: Approximately two-week clone count variance significantly increased as total template count grew.

Only in-frame clones appear in the TCRdb table, and some are missing; sequencing was by immunoSEQ multiplex PCR. The repertoire holds tens of thousands of clones, about 80% seen once, with approximately 14% in the top ten. In the case of this clone: Antigen specificity is unknown.

The V gene lost 5 bases and the J gene lost 5 bases, with 17 bases spanning the gap. The CDR3 length is 15 residues. The germline gives CDR1 SGHTA, CDR2 FQGTGA. The gene calls are TRBV7-3 and TRBJ2-3; D gene uncertain. This clonotype was sampled from a person aged 18 to 70 in good health. Sequencing was performed on blood. The DNA for the CDR3 is TGTGCCAGCAGCCTCCGACATGGGGTGGGAGATACGCAGTATTTT. Encoded protein: CASSLRHGVGDTQYF.